Shown below are 17 T cell receptor beta chains from a single sample sequenced in a study of cytomegalovirus exposure and HLA in healthy donors (dated by TCRdb to the late 2010s). The method was the immunoSEQ multiplex PCR assay. The multiplex PCR relied on a mix of 60 forward primers for TCR Vbeta segments and 13 reverse primers for TCR Jbeta segments. Here the immuneACCESS table is served through TCRdb, limited to in-frame sequences with V and J called. Missing clones are a known gap in these copies; in checked studies unresolved V genes cover under half, and the rest lacks a known reason. This sample is represented by fewer than 120,000 clones; approximately 82% of them were singletons. The ten largest make up 13% of the sample. Sequenced: PBMCs. Receptors were obtained from a man younger than 40 in good health and CMV-seropositive.

This sequence joins TRBV9 and TRBJ1-3; 8 bases agree with TRBD1. The CDR3 loop spans 13 amino acids. Germline CDR1 is SGDLS and CDR2 is YYNGEE. The junction had 5 bases not matched to a gene; V was cut back by 8 bases and J by 4 bases. CDR3 coding DNA: TGTGCCAGTCAGGGGGCGGAGGGAAACACCATATATTTT. It is translated as CASQGAEGNTIYF. The whole variable domain, filled in from reference TRBV9 and TRBJ1-3, reads DSGVTQTPKHLITATGQRVTLRCSPRSGDLSVYWYQQSLDQGLQFLIQYYNGEERAKGNILERFSAQQFPDLHSELNLSSLELGDSALYFCASQGAEGNTIYFGEGSWLTVV.

V usage is TRBV6-5 and J usage is TRBJ1-5, with TRBD1 identical over 11 bases. The trim removed 4 bases at V and 6 bases at J, leaving 5 bases unmatched. The CDR3 length is 15 residues. From germline, CDR1 is MNHEY and CDR2 SVGAGI. CDR3 sequence (DNA): TGTGCCAGCAGTTCCGGGACAGGGGGAGGTCAGCCCCAGCATTTT. This sequence encodes CASSSGTGGGQPQHF.

The V and J genes are TRBV28 and TRBJ2-7; 10 nucleotides line up with TRBD1. This CDR3 comprises 13 residues. Germline CDR1 is MDHEN and CDR2 is SYDVKM. V lost 4 bases and J lost 4; bases outside the gene matches: 1. DNA of the CDR3: TGTGCCAGCAGTTGGGGACAGGGGTACGAGCAGTACTTC. It translates to CASSWGQGYEQYF.

This chain links TRBV9 with TRBJ2-1, with D tentatively TRBD1 (5 bases). Germline assignment: CDR1 SGDLS and CDR2 YYNGEE. This CDR3 is 13 amino acids long. V was pared by 0 bases and J by 10 bases, with 11 bases between. The CDR3, as DNA: TGTGCCAGCAGCGTAGTTGGTAACAGGGAGCAGTTCTTC. Its protein is CASSVVGNREQFF. Full variable domain (outside the CDR3, taken from reference TRBV9 and TRBJ2-1): DSGVTQTPKHLITATGQRVTLRCSPRSGDLSVYWYQQSLDQGLQFLIQYYNGEERAKGNILERFSAQQFPDLHSELNLSSLELGDSALYFCASSVVGNREQFFGPGTRLTVL.

The chain recombines TRBV9 with TRBJ1-5, with TRBD1 matching 8 bases. V shed 3 bases and J 5 bases; nucleotides not matched to a gene: 7. The germline gives CDR1 SGDLS, CDR2 YYNGEE. The length of the CDR3 is 15 residues. The CDR3 nucleotides are TGTGCCAGCAGCGCGACAGGGGACCGCGATCAGCCCCAGCATTTT. This encodes CASSATGDRDQPQHF.

CDR3: CASRGRQGGEETQYF. In DNA, the CDR3 is TGTGCCAGCAGGGGCCGGCAGGGAGGAGAAGAGACCCAGTACTTC. The chain uses TRBV6-1 and TRBJ2-5, with D tentatively TRBD2 (6 bases). This CDR3 is built from 15 residues. Trimming stripped 6 bases from V and 3 bases from J, with 17 bases between. Germline V gene sequence: CDR1 MNHNS, CDR2 SASEGT.

The chain recombines TRBV4-3 with TRBJ2-2, with D hard to call. Germline V gene sequence: CDR1 LGHNA, CDR2 YSLEER. The CDR3 is 15 amino acids. V was clipped by 2 bases and J by 4 bases, with 11 bases between them. The CDR3 spells CASSQYQDGTGELFF. DNA for the CDR3: TGCGCCAGCAGCCAATACCAGGATGGCACCGGGGAGCTGTTTTTT.

The V and J genes are TRBV18 and TRBJ1-5; D gene uncertain. With 5 bases removed from V and 5 bases from J, the gap between germline ends came to 10 bases. CDR1 and CDR2 (germline): KGHSH, LQKENI. The CDR3 is 13 residues long. This CDR3 reads CASSVGDDQPQHF. The CDR3 DNA is TGTGCCAGCTCAGTCGGGGATGATCAGCCCCAGCATTTT.

This sequence joins TRBV30 and TRBJ2-7; 7 bases match TRBD1. In germline, CDR1 is GTSNPN, CDR2 SVGIG (reference sequence). CDR3 length: 13 residues. With 2 bases clipped from V and 2 bases from J, the junction kept 3 bases outside the gene matches. In DNA, the CDR3 is TGTGCCTGGAGTCGGGACAGCCCCTACGAGCAGTACTTC. Its translation is CAWSRDSPYEQYF.

The chain links TRBV4-1 to TRBJ1-5; D unresolved. Looked up from germline, CDR1 is MGHRA and CDR2 is YSYEKL. CDR3 length equals 14 residues. Deletions cut 0 bases from V and 7 bases from J, with 10 bases between. The CDR3 region has the DNA TGCGCCAGCAGCCAAGAACAGAGGAGGCAGCCCCAGCATTTT. It encodes CASSQEQRRQPQHF.

This clone was recorded once. V gene TRBV9 combines with J gene TRBJ2-7; 8 bases align to TRBD1. The CDR3 length is 15 residues. Germline V gives CDR1 SGDLS, CDR2 YYNGEE. The trim removed 0 bases at V and 2 bases at J, leaving 4 bases unmatched. CDR3 DNA sequence: TGTGCCAGCAGCGTAGAAGGGACAGGTGCCTACGAGCAGTACTTC. It encodes CASSVEGTGAYEQYF. Variable domain in full (rest from reference TRBV9 and TRBJ2-7): DSGVTQTPKHLITATGQRVTLRCSPRSGDLSVYWYQQSLDQGLQFLIQYYNGEERAKGNILERFSAQQFPDLHSELNLSSLELGDSALYFCASSVEGTGAYEQYFGPGTRLTVT.

This chain uses TRBV28 with TRBJ2-5; TRBD1 matches at 7 bases. J was trimmed by 5 bases and V by 5 bases; bases with no gene match: 5. The CDR3 has 13 residues. Germline V gives CDR1 MDHEN, CDR2 SYDVKM. CDR3 DNA sequence: TGTGCCAGCAGTACAGGGGTGAGGGAGACCCAGTACTTC. Its protein product is CASSTGVRETQYF.

The CDR3 loop is CASSQSLGTGETQYF. The CDR3 DNA reads as TGCGCCAGCAGCCAATCCCTCGGGACTGGAGAGACCCAGTACTTC. The V call is TRBV4-1, the J call TRBJ2-5, with D possibly matching TRBD2 (6 bases). The ends were cut back, 2 bases at V and 4 bases at J, with 14 bases in the middle. CDR1 is MGHRA, CDR2 YSYEKL, per germline. The CDR3 length is 15 residues.

This clone was found a few times. The chain combines TRBV9 with TRBJ2-5; 8 bases match TRBD2. The CDR3 is 14 residues long. With 3 bases clipped from V and 4 bases from J, the junction kept 5 bases outside the gene matches. Germline V gene sequence: CDR1 SGDLS, CDR2 YYNGEE. DNA of the CDR3: TGTGCCAGCAGCGCCGGGGGGGGGTCAGAGACCCAGTACTTC. It codes for CASSAGGGSETQYF.

This chain links TRBV19 with TRBJ2-2; 9 nucleotides align to TRBD1. The CDR3 is 17 residues long. The J segment lost 6 bases and the V segment lost 2 bases, leaving 10 bases of the junction unmatched. CDR1 is LNHDA and CDR2 is SQIVND in the germline V gene (reference sequence). The CDR3 sequence: CASSIFRDRVPPGELFF. The CDR3 DNA reads as TGTGCCAGTAGTATATTCAGGGACAGGGTCCCTCCCGGGGAGCTGTTTTTT.

The chain joins TRBV13 to TRBJ2-1; 12 positions match TRBD2. V shed 5 bases and J 7 bases; nucleotides not matched to a gene: 6. Looked up from germline, CDR1 is PRHDT and CDR2 is FYEKMQ (reference sequence). The CDR3 is made up of 15 amino acids. CDR3 coding DNA: TGTGCCAGCAGCCGGCGACTAGCGGGGGCTAATGAGCAGTTCTTC. Translated, it gives CASSRRLAGANEQFF.

CDR3 loop: CASSQGEPGLSTGELFF. The DNA for the CDR3 is TGCGCCAGCAGCCAAGGGGAGCCGGGACTGAGCACCGGGGAGCTGTTTTTT. The chain combines TRBV4-1 with TRBJ2-2; TRBD2 might be the D (6 bases). Trimming pared 1 base from V and 4 bases from J, leaving 16 bases between. The CDR3 sequence is 17 residues long. Germline assignment: CDR1 MGHRA and CDR2 YSYEKL.